These T cell receptor beta chains were read from a single sample in a study of T cells in localized non-small cell lung cancer. The assay was immunoSEQ multiplex PCR, and TCRdb's table has in-frame clones only and misses some. The table includes roughly 16,000 clones, about 88% detected once. The source was peripheral blood, collected before any cancer treatment. The origin of the receptors is a male donor at least 60 years old with stage I lung adenocarcinoma. Both conserved end residues are part of each CDR3. D genes are given only for firm matches. The size field is filled for only some rows; it gives once, few, many or a size class.

v_gene: TRBV6-5
abundance: .
j_gene: TRBJ2-1
d_gene: .
CDR3nt: TGTGCCAGCAGTTCCCCTACTAAAACCCCGCGGAATGAGCAGTTCTTC
CDR3aa: CASSSPTKTPRNEQFF

v_gene: TRBV7-2
abundance: few
j_gene: TRBJ2-7
d_gene: TRBD2
CDR3nt: TGTGCCAGCAGCTTAGGCGGGGGAGTCTACGAGCAGTACTTC
CDR3aa: CASSLGGGVYEQYF

v_gene: TRBV7-9
abundance: .
j_gene: TRBJ1-1
d_gene: .
CDR3nt: TGTGCCAGCAGCCAGGGGAACACTGAAGCTTTCTTT
CDR3aa: CASSQGNTEAFF

v_gene: TRBV5-6
abundance: .
j_gene: TRBJ1-2
d_gene: .
CDR3nt: TGTGCCAGCAGCCCGGCAGGCGGTTGGGCTAACTATGGCTACACCTTC
CDR3aa: CASSPAGGWANYGYTF

v_gene: TRBV30
abundance: .
j_gene: TRBJ2-1
d_gene: TRBD2
CDR3nt: TGTGCCTGGACCCCCGGACTAGTCGGCTACAATGAGCAGTTCTTC
CDR3aa: CAWTPGLVGYNEQFF

v_gene: TRBV19
abundance: .
j_gene: TRBJ2-2
d_gene: TRBD1
CDR3nt: TGTGCCAGTAGTACGGACAGGGACACCGGGGAGCTGTTTTTT
CDR3aa: CASSTDRDTGELFF

v_gene: TRBV13
abundance: once
j_gene: TRBJ2-1
d_gene: .
CDR3nt: TGTGCCAGCAGCAAAGAAGTGGGCGTCAATGAGCAGTTCTTC
CDR3aa: CASSKEVGVNEQFF

v_gene: TRBV4-2
abundance: .
j_gene: TRBJ1-4
d_gene: .
CDR3nt: TGTGCCAGCAGCCAGTTGTTGGGACCAGGTCCTGAAAAACTGTTTTTT
CDR3aa: CASSQLLGPGPEKLFF

v_gene: TRBV10-3
abundance: .
j_gene: TRBJ1-1
d_gene: .
CDR3nt: TGTGCCATCAGTGAGGGTAGGGGAGGGAACACTGAAGCTTTCTTT
CDR3aa: CAISEGRGGNTEAFF

v_gene: TRBV14
abundance: .
j_gene: TRBJ2-7
d_gene: .
CDR3nt: TGTGCCAGCAGCCAGACCTACGAGCAGTACTTC
CDR3aa: CASSQTYEQYF

v_gene: TRBV7-2
abundance: .
j_gene: TRBJ2-5
d_gene: TRBD1
CDR3nt: TGTGCCAGCAGCTTAGCGGGACAGGGGGCAGGGGAGACCCAGTACTTC
CDR3aa: CASSLAGQGAGETQYF

v_gene: TRBV19
abundance: .
j_gene: TRBJ2-1
d_gene: TRBD2
CDR3nt: TGTGCCAGTAGTCCAATGACTAGCGGGAGGGTGGGGGAGCAGTTCTTC
CDR3aa: CASSPMTSGRVGEQFF

v_gene: TRBV7-7
abundance: .
j_gene: TRBJ2-7
d_gene: .
CDR3nt: TGTGCTAGCAGCCCTAGGGGGTCCGACGAGCAGTACTTC
CDR3aa: CASSPRGSDEQYF

v_gene: TRBV9
abundance: .
j_gene: TRBJ2-5
d_gene: .
CDR3nt: TGTGCCAGCAGCGTAGATGCCCCCCACTACAGGTCTGGAGAGACCCAGTACTTC
CDR3aa: CASSVDAPHYRSGETQYF

v_gene: TRBV6-1
abundance: .
j_gene: TRBJ2-2
d_gene: .
CDR3nt: TGTGCCAGCAGTGAAGCGAGCCTACCGAACACCGGGGAGCTGTTTTTT
CDR3aa: CASSEASLPNTGELFF

v_gene: TRBV19
abundance: .
j_gene: TRBJ2-1
d_gene: .
CDR3nt: TGTGCCAGTAGTACCGGGACGATCAGTAATGAGCAGTTCTTC
CDR3aa: CASSTGTISNEQFF

v_gene: TRBV28
abundance: once
j_gene: TRBJ1-5
d_gene: .
CDR3nt: TGTGCCAGCAGTTGGACAGCCCGGCTCCAGCATTTT
CDR3aa: CASSWTARLQHF

v_gene: TRBV4-3
abundance: .
j_gene: TRBJ1-1
d_gene: TRBD1
CDR3nt: TGCGCCAGCAGCCAAGATGGGGGGACAGGGGGCACTGAAGCTTTCTTT
CDR3aa: CASSQDGGTGGTEAFF

v_gene: TRBV7-6
abundance: few
j_gene: TRBJ2-1
d_gene: .
CDR3nt: TGTGCCAGCAGCTTAGGAGTAACGCGAACCAATGAGCAGTTCTTC
CDR3aa: CASSLGVTRTNEQFF

v_gene: TRBV13
abundance: .
j_gene: TRBJ2-7
d_gene: .
CDR3nt: TGTGCCAGCAGCAGAGGTTCAAGGGGCAACGAGCAGTACTTC
CDR3aa: CASSRGSRGNEQYF

v_gene: TRBV2
abundance: .
j_gene: TRBJ2-1
d_gene: .
CDR3nt: TGTGCCAGCAGTTGGACAACCTACAATGAGCAGTTCTTC
CDR3aa: CASSWTTYNEQFF

v_gene: TRBV6-1
abundance: once
j_gene: TRBJ1-2
d_gene: .
CDR3nt: TGTGCCAGCAGGGGACGGGACTACGGAGGCTACACCTTC
CDR3aa: CASRGRDYGGYTF

v_gene: TRBV30
abundance: .
j_gene: TRBJ2-5
d_gene: .
CDR3nt: TGTGCCTGGAGTCGGGGGAGGGAGACCCAGTACTTC
CDR3aa: CAWSRGRETQYF

v_gene: TRBV5-1
abundance: once
j_gene: TRBJ2-1
d_gene: .
CDR3nt: TGCGCCAGCAGCTTCGAACTAGCCGGAGAGCAGTTCTTC
CDR3aa: CASSFELAGEQFF

v_gene: TRBV6-5
abundance: .
j_gene: TRBJ1-1
d_gene: TRBD1
CDR3nt: TGTGCCAGCACCCGACAGGGCTTGAACACTGAAGCTTTCTTT
CDR3aa: CASTRQGLNTEAFF

v_gene: TRBV11-2
abundance: few
j_gene: TRBJ2-7
d_gene: .
CDR3nt: TGTGCCAGCAGCCGTTCGGAGGGAAGCTCCTACGAGCAGTACTTC
CDR3aa: CASSRSEGSSYEQYF

v_gene: TRBV18
abundance: .
j_gene: TRBJ2-1
d_gene: TRBD2
CDR3nt: TGTGCCAGCTCACCGAGCCTAGCGGGGGGATACAATGAGCAGTTCTTC
CDR3aa: CASSPSLAGGYNEQFF

v_gene: TRBV10-3
abundance: .
j_gene: TRBJ2-3
d_gene: .
CDR3nt: TGTGCCATCAGTCCTCAAGGGGCCGGGCGGAATACGCAGTATTTT
CDR3aa: CAISPQGAGRNTQYF

v_gene: TRBV7-9
abundance: .
j_gene: TRBJ2-1
d_gene: TRBD1
CDR3nt: TGTGCCAGCAGCTTACTAAGACAGGGGGACTTCGAGTTCTTC
CDR3aa: CASSLLRQGDFEFF

v_gene: TRBV7-2
abundance: .
j_gene: TRBJ1-4
d_gene: .
CDR3nt: TGTGCCAGCAGCTTAGCGGTGGATGAAAAACTGTTTTTT
CDR3aa: CASSLAVDEKLFF

v_gene: TRBV7-8
abundance: .
j_gene: TRBJ2-2
d_gene: TRBD1
CDR3nt: TGTGCCAGCAGCTTAGGGGGACAGGGGAAGGCCGGGGAGCTGTTTTTT
CDR3aa: CASSLGGQGKAGELFF

v_gene: TRBV2
abundance: .
j_gene: TRBJ1-4
d_gene: .
CDR3nt: TGTGCCAGCAGGGCCACAGGGATCGTCGAAAAACTGTTTTTT
CDR3aa: CASRATGIVEKLFF

v_gene: TRBV21-1
abundance: .
j_gene: TRBJ2-1
d_gene: .
CDR3nt: TGTGCCAGCAGCGCGACGGGACAGCCCTACAATGAGCAGTTCTTC
CDR3aa: CASSATGQPYNEQFF

v_gene: TRBV30
abundance: .
j_gene: TRBJ1-2
d_gene: .
CDR3nt: TGTGCCTGGAGTTCCCAGGGAAGGAACTATGGCTACACCTTC
CDR3aa: CAWSSQGRNYGYTF

v_gene: TRBV5-6
abundance: .
j_gene: TRBJ1-2
d_gene: TRBD1
CDR3nt: TGTGCCAGCAGCTTGGGGGGACAGATAGTCTATGGCTACACCTTC
CDR3aa: CASSLGGQIVYGYTF

v_gene: TRBV28
abundance: .
j_gene: TRBJ2-3
d_gene: .
CDR3nt: TGTGCCAGCAGTTTAGTGGGGGGGCTAACAGATACGCAGTATTTT
CDR3aa: CASSLVGGLTDTQYF

v_gene: TRBV11-2
abundance: .
j_gene: TRBJ2-6
d_gene: .
CDR3nt: TGTGCCAGCAGCTTGGGCGATCCTGGGGCTGCTGGGGCCAACGTCCTGACTTTC
CDR3aa: CASSLGDPGAAGANVLTF

v_gene: TRBV25-1
abundance: .
j_gene: TRBJ2-1
d_gene: .
CDR3nt: TGTGCCAGCAGTGAATTGGGCGAGATTGAGCAGTTCTTC
CDR3aa: CASSELGEIEQFF

v_gene: TRBV19
abundance: .
j_gene: TRBJ1-5
d_gene: .
CDR3nt: TGTGCCAGTAGTATCGGGGTAACCGGCGAGGGGAGTCAGCCCCAGCATTTT
CDR3aa: CASSIGVTGEGSQPQHF

v_gene: TRBV5-1
abundance: .
j_gene: TRBJ2-3
d_gene: .
CDR3nt: TGCGCCAGCAGCTTGGCCCAACGGGCAGATACGCAGTATTTT
CDR3aa: CASSLAQRADTQYF

v_gene: TRBV6-6
abundance: .
j_gene: TRBJ1-6
d_gene: .
CDR3nt: TGTGCCAGCAGTTACACCTCACGGGAGTCACCCCTCCACTTT
CDR3aa: CASSYTSRESPLHF

v_gene: TRBV6-1
abundance: .
j_gene: TRBJ2-3
d_gene: .
CDR3nt: TGTGCCAGCAGTGCAGACAGCCTCACAGATACGCAGTATTTT
CDR3aa: CASSADSLTDTQYF

v_gene: TRBV27
abundance: once
j_gene: TRBJ2-5
d_gene: .
CDR3nt: TGTGCCAGCAGTTCTATCCCGGGGAGTGGAGGGACCCAGTACTTC
CDR3aa: CASSSIPGSGGTQYF

v_gene: TRBV7-8
abundance: .
j_gene: TRBJ2-2
d_gene: .
CDR3nt: TGTGCCAGCAGCTTAGCGCAGAGATGGGGCGGGGAGCTGTTTTTT
CDR3aa: CASSLAQRWGGELFF

v_gene: TRBV21-1
abundance: once
j_gene: TRBJ2-5
d_gene: .
CDR3nt: TGTGCCAGCAGCAAAGAATTGGGGGGTCGAGAGACCCAGTACTTC
CDR3aa: CASSKELGGRETQYF

v_gene: TRBV4-1
abundance: .
j_gene: TRBJ2-3
d_gene: .
CDR3nt: TGCGCCAGCAGCCAAGGAGGGGGGCGCGCAGATACGCAGTATTTT
CDR3aa: CASSQGGGRADTQYF

v_gene: TRBV19
abundance: .
j_gene: TRBJ1-5
d_gene: .
CDR3nt: TGTGCCAGTAGTATTTATAGTTCGCAGCGGAATCAGCCCCAGCATTTT
CDR3aa: CASSIYSSQRNQPQHF

v_gene: TRBV4-3
abundance: few
j_gene: TRBJ1-1
d_gene: .
CDR3nt: TGCGCCAGCAGCCAATCCTGGACAGCCAACACTGAAGCTTTCTTT
CDR3aa: CASSQSWTANTEAFF